This TCR beta chain was retrieved from a study of blood T cells in healthy people across ages. Investigators took approximately 9.4 milliliters of peripheral blood from every donor. V shed 3 bases and J 1 base; nucleotides not matched to a gene: 3. This CDR3 is 14 amino acids long. Germline CDR1 reads DFQATT; CDR2 reads SNEGSKA (reference sequence). Points on this clonotype: Its target is not known. The CDR3 end shows no conserved phenylalanine or tryptophan, and so a read error is likely.

PCR was performed a second time for about 7 to 11 cycles using a sample-barcoded 5' primer and a J-beta primer mix. A template-switch adaptor containing 12 random nucleotides labeled each cDNA molecule. TCRdb reprocessed the 5' RACE reads via MiXCR and lists one record per CDR3 protein. This table holds some 900,000 distinct CDR3 sequences, 29% found once. Notes on the study in general: Among T cells, TCR beta diversity per million cells dropped roughly linearly as age rose.

The chain recombines TRBV20-1 with TRBJ1-1; 9 bases are shared with TRBD1. Sequenced sample: blood. This sequence originates from a woman aged 80 or older in good health. CDR3 bases: TGCAGTGCTAGTAGGGGACAGGGGAACACTGAAGCTTTCGTT. This sequence encodes CSASRGQGNTEAFV.